This T cell receptor (beta chain) was recovered during a study of blood T cells in healthy people across ages. On this clonotype: What it binds is not known.

A second about 7 to 12 cycle PCR used barcoded and J-beta primers. Each cDNA molecule, via a template-switch adaptor with 12 random nucleotides, was tagged. Each CDR3 protein gets one entry after TCRdb re-called the 5' RACE reads with MiXCR. The table has around 1,800,000 distinct CDR3 sequences, approximately 39% seen once. The study's findings and limits: Bulk PBMC profiling left naive and antigen-experienced comparisons inconclusive.

The ends were cut back, 0 bases at V and 7 bases at J, with 19 bases in the middle. Germline assignment: CDR1 LGHNA and CDR2 YSLEER. The length of the CDR3 is 16 residues. Sequenced material: blood. This TCR was sampled from a human donor in good health. The rearrangement joins TRBV4-3 to TRBJ2-7; D might be TRBD2 (7 bases). CDR3 loop: CASSQDWGGGREEQYF. CDR3 in DNA: TGCGCCAGCAGCCAAGATTGGGGCGGGGGCCGGGAAGAGCAGTACTTC.